One and the same sample provided the 32 T cell receptor beta chains below, sequenced in a study of beta chain features in type 1 diabetes. Study results and caveats: There was a moderate but significant shortening of TCRB CDR3s in all four CD4+ subsets of Type 1 diabetes patients.

The investigators reverse transcribed all of the isolated RNA, so they sequenced expressed TCRB transcripts. Produced via immunoSEQ multiplex PCR; TCRdb's table is partial and in-frame only. The table includes hundreds of thousands of clones, roughly 13% detected once. Antigen specificity for these receptors is unknown. What was sequenced was naive CD4+ T cells from blood. Receptor source: a man aged 18-30 years with type 1 diabetes.

This chain uses TRBV7-9 with TRBJ1-5; D uncertain. CDR3 length: 14 amino acids. V lost 3 bases, J lost 4 bases, and 10 bases lay in between. The germline CDR1 and CDR2 sequences are SEHNR and FQNEAQ (reference sequence). In DNA, the CDR3 is TGTGCCAGCAGCTTTTCGGGAGGGAATCAGCCCCAGCATTTT. Amino acids: CASSFSGGNQPQHF.

This clone was seen a few times. The V and J genes are TRBV30 and TRBJ1-2; D uncertain. Deletions cut 2 bases from V and 4 bases from J, with 17 bases between. The CDR3 loop spans 15 amino acids. CDR1 is GTSNPN and CDR2 is SVGIG in the germline V gene (reference sequence). In DNA, the CDR3 is TGTGCCTGGAGTAGGGTCTTGGGCAGCAGCTATGGCTACACCTTC. Protein product: CAWSRVLGSSYGYTF.

The chain couples TRBV30 to TRBJ1-6, with D possibly being TRBD1 (6 bases). Germline values: CDR1 GTSNPN, CDR2 SVGIG (reference sequence). This CDR3 comprises 15 residues. Trimming stripped 5 bases from V and 0 bases from J, with 11 bases between. The CDR3 reads CAWGRQASYNSPLHF. In nucleotides, the CDR3 is TGTGCCTGGGGTCGACAGGCCTCCTATAATTCACCCCTCCACTTT.

This clone was seen a handful of times. The V gene is TRBV19, the J gene TRBJ2-5; TRBD1 might be the D (6 bases). The ends were cut back, 4 bases at V and 2 bases at J, with 8 bases in the middle. CDR1 LNHDA and CDR2 SQIVND come from the germline V gene (reference sequence). The CDR3 has 13 amino acids. The CDR3 coding sequence is TGTGCCAGTAGTACGGACAGACAAGAGACCCAGTACTTC. Translating it yields CASSTDRQETQYF.

This clone has just a few counts. The chain couples TRBV7-2 to TRBJ2-6; D is unresolved. CDR1 SGHTA and CDR2 FQGNSA come from the germline V gene. Trimming took 5 bases from V and 1 from J, leaving 6 bases between them. This CDR3 comprises 14 residues. CDR3 DNA: TGTGCCAGCAGCCCCCGTTCTGGGGCCAACGTCCTGACTTTC. Translating it yields CASSPRSGANVLTF.

CDR3 DNA: TGTGCCAACCGGGACAGGGACCGCTATGGCTACACCTTC. Its translation: CANRDRDRYGYTF. V gene TRBV6-1 combines with J gene TRBJ1-2; 9 positions agree with TRBD1. The J segment lost 4 bases and the V segment lost 10 bases, leaving 7 bases of the junction unmatched. The CDR3 length is 13 residues. Germline assignment: CDR1 MNHNS and CDR2 SASEGT.

The gene calls are TRBV7-3 and TRBJ2-1; the D gene could be TRBD1 or TRBD2 (5 bases each). The V gene's germline CDR1 is SGHTA and CDR2 FQGTGA. The CDR3 has 15 residues. Trimming pared 3 bases from V and 2 bases from J, leaving 11 bases between. CDR3 sequence (DNA): TGTGCCAGCAGCTTTCACCCGGGACCCTACAATGAGCAGTTCTTC. This codes for CASSFHPGPYNEQFF.

V is TRBV2 and J is TRBJ2-1; TRBD2 matches at 11 bases. J gave up 0 bases and V 8 bases, and 9 bases lay outside the gene matches. The germline V gene encodes CDR1 SNHLY and CDR2 FYNNEI. The CDR3 consists of 17 residues. This CDR3 is CASLVTSGISSYNEQFF. The CDR3, as DNA: TGTGCCAGCCTAGTGACTAGCGGGATTAGCTCCTACAATGAGCAGTTCTTC.

As to this clone: Mismatch with germline at one junction end may stem from a read error. The V call is TRBV30, the J call TRBJ1-5; D might be TRBD1 (5 bases). Germline V gene lookup returns CDR1 GTSNPN and CDR2 SVGIG (reference sequence). This CDR3 region has 13 residues. In DNA form, the CDR3 reads TGTGTCTGGAGCCCCGGGACGGCTCAGCCCCAGCATTTT. Encoded protein: CVWSPGTAQPQHF.

The rearrangement joins TRBV4-3 to TRBJ2-1; maybe TRBD1 (7 bases). V was pared by 3 bases and J by 7 bases, with 22 bases between. Germline V gene sequence: CDR1 LGHNA, CDR2 YSLEER. This CDR3 is built from 17 residues. CDR3: CASSQEISSTGRNEQFF. In DNA, the CDR3 is TGCGCCAGCAGCCAGGAGATTTCCTCGACAGGGAGGAATGAGCAGTTCTTC.

This clone was seen only a few times. The chain joins TRBV14 to TRBJ1-4; no firm D call. The CDR3 length is 14 residues. Per germline, CDR1 SGHDN and CDR2 FVKESK. The V and J ends lost 1 base and 6 bases respectively, with 9 bases between them. For the CDR3, the DNA is TGTGCCAGCAGCCAAGTAGGGAAAGATGAAAAACTGTTTTTT. This gives the protein CASSQVGKDEKLFF.

The chain uses TRBV25-1 and TRBJ1-5; a weak D match, TRBD1 (6 bases). CDR1 is MGHDK, CDR2 SYGVNS, per germline. This CDR3 spans 13 amino acids. V was clipped by 7 bases and J by 4 bases, with 11 bases between them. CDR3 sequence (DNA): TGTGCCAGCACCGAGGGGGAAAATCAGCCCCAGCATTTT. Residues: CASTEGENQPQHF.

This clone turned up a few times. The chain recombines TRBV28 with TRBJ2-5; D is possibly TRBD2 (5 bases). Trimming took off 3 bases at V and 0 bases at J, with 8 bases between the two ends. This CDR3 contains 14 residues. In germline, CDR1 is MDHEN, CDR2 SYDVKM. The CDR3 DNA reads TGTGCCAGCAGTTTCCCGGGGAACCAAGAGACCCAGTACTTC. Translation gives CASSFPGNQETQYF.

The gene calls are TRBV6-5 and TRBJ2-1, with D unclear. This CDR3 region has 14 residues. The V gene lost 2 bases and the J gene lost 4 bases, with 9 bases spanning the gap. CDR1 is MNHEY, CDR2 SVGAGI, per germline. CDR3 region: CASSYNPVYNEQFF. The CDR3 bases are TGTGCCAGCAGTTACAATCCTGTTTACAATGAGCAGTTCTTC.

The table lists this clone with a few counts. The chain carries TRBV6-1 and TRBJ2-5, with D tentatively TRBD1 or TRBD2 (6 bases each). CDR1 is MNHNS, CDR2 SASEGT, per germline. V was cut by 7 bases and J by 2 bases, with 14 bases left in between. The CDR3 is 14 residues long. The CDR3 protein is CASTRGGHQETQYF. CDR3 nucleotides: TGTGCCAGCACTAGAGGGGGGCATCAAGAGACCCAGTACTTC.

This clone was picked up a small number of times. The rearrangement links TRBV29-1 to TRBJ1-1; D is unresolved. The V end was cut by 4 bases, the J end by 3 bases, with 12 bases between. The CDR3 runs 13 residues. Germline CDR1 SQVTM, CDR2 ANQGSEA. The CDR3 is CSVVEGWDTEAFF. The CDR3 DNA is TGCAGCGTTGTAGAGGGATGGGACACTGAAGCTTTCTTT.

The CDR3 DNA is TGTGCCAGCAGCTCTGAGATTAGCGCGCCAGAGACCCAGTACTTC. It codes for CASSSEISAPETQYF. J is TRBJ2-5 and V is TRBV5-4; D may be TRBD2 (5 bases). In germline, CDR1 is SGHNT, CDR2 YYREEE (reference sequence). This CDR3 is 15 amino acids long. The germline V and J ends were trimmed by 3 bases and 4 bases, with 16 bases remaining between them.

V is TRBV5-4 and J is TRBJ1-1; D uncertain. The CDR3 length is 14 residues. Trimming removed 7 bases at V and 2 bases at J, with 15 bases between. The V gene's germline CDR1 is SGHNT and CDR2 YYREEE (reference sequence). In nucleotides, the CDR3 is TGTGCCAGCGGGTTCCAAGGTCTTAACACTGAAGCTTTCTTT. Protein: CASGFQGLNTEAFF.

The chain has TRBV6-1 and TRBJ2-3; D ambiguous. Trimming took 5 bases from V and 1 from J, leaving 7 bases between them. Germline V lookup: CDR1 MNHNS, CDR2 SASEGT. CDR3 size: 13 residues. This CDR3 reads CASSWAGTDTQYF. The CDR3 DNA follows: TGTGCCAGCAGTTGGGCGGGCACAGATACGCAGTATTTT.

This clone was seen a handful of times. The chain recombines TRBV29-1 with TRBJ1-1, with D hard to call. With 3 bases removed from V and 0 bases from J, the gap between germline ends came to 8 bases. Germline assignment: CDR1 SQVTM and CDR2 ANQGSEA. CDR3 length: 13 amino acids. CDR3 sequence reads: CSVDGVMNTEAFF. DNA of the CDR3: TGCAGCGTTGATGGGGTAATGAACACTGAAGCTTTCTTT.

There are a few counts of this clone. This chain joins TRBV25-1 and TRBJ2-1, with D hard to call. CDR3 size: 14 residues. V gave up 0 bases and J gave up 5 bases, with 8 bases separating them. Looked up from germline, CDR1 is MGHDK and CDR2 is SYGVNS. CDR3 coding DNA: TGTGCCAGCAGTGAATACGCCAGCAACAATGAGCAGTTCTTC. Amino acid sequence: CASSEYASNNEQFF.

The rearrangement links TRBV2 to TRBJ1-5; no clear D gene. V shed 4 bases and J shed 0 bases, with 10 bases lying between them. The length of the CDR3 is 15 residues. Germline CDR1 reads SNHLY; CDR2 reads FYNNEI. CDR3 coding DNA: TGTGCCAGCAGTGCCTACTTGTATAGCAATCAGCCCCAGCATTTT. It encodes CASSAYLYSNQPQHF.

This clone was found a few times. V gene TRBV28 combines with J gene TRBJ1-2; D is unclear. Trimming removed 4 bases from V and 2 bases from J, with 8 bases in between. The length of the CDR3 is 13 residues. Germline CDR1 is MDHEN and CDR2 is SYDVKM. The CDR3 is CASSSPANYGYTF. The CDR3 DNA sequence: TGTGCCAGCAGTTCACCGGCGAACTATGGCTACACCTTC.

The chain combines TRBV27 with TRBJ1-5, with D possibly TRBD1 on 6 matching bases. The CDR3 consists of 15 residues. The V gene lost 5 bases and the J gene lost 2 bases, with 13 bases spanning the gap. The V gene's germline CDR1 is MNHEY and CDR2 SMNVEV (reference sequence). Here the CDR3 reads CASSGGTVGNQPQHF. In nucleotides, the CDR3 is TGTGCCAGCAGTGGGGGCACGGTAGGCAATCAGCCCCAGCATTTT.

The table lists this clone with a few counts. This chain joins TRBV30 and TRBJ2-1; no definite D call. Germline CDR1 GTSNPN, CDR2 SVGIG (reference sequence). Trimming pared 0 bases from V and 8 bases from J, leaving 11 bases between. This CDR3 is built from 13 residues. The chain's CDR3 is CAWSVQNTDEQFF. The CDR3 nucleotides are TGTGCCTGGAGTGTCCAAAACACCGATGAGCAGTTCTTC.

This clone was counted between two and nine times. The rearrangement uses TRBV5-1 and TRBJ1-6; D remains unclear. V was cut by 0 bases and J by 7 bases, with 8 bases left in between. The CDR3 is 14 amino acids. Germline V gives CDR1 SGHRS, CDR2 YFSETQ. CDR3 DNA: TGCGCCAGCAGCTTGGATACAGACAATTCACCCCTCCACTTT. The encoded protein is CASSLDTDNSPLHF.

This clone was observed a few times. The chain employs TRBV7-9 and TRBJ2-3, with D possibly TRBD1 on 5 matching bases. CDR1 is SEHNR, CDR2 FQNEAQ, per germline (reference sequence). The CDR3 has 10 amino acids. Trimming removed 9 bases from V and 6 bases from J, with 7 bases in between. The CDR3 region is CASQGDTQYF. As DNA, the CDR3 is TGTGCCAGTCAGGGTGATACGCAGTATTTT.

The chain has TRBV7-2 and TRBJ1-1, with D possibly matching TRBD1 (6 bases). The CDR3 has 12 residues. Germline V gene sequence: CDR1 SGHTA, CDR2 FQGNSA. V shed 5 bases and J shed 5 bases, with 9 bases lying between them. The CDR3 spells CASSRGGTEAFF. In nucleotides, the CDR3 is TGTGCCAGCAGCCGAGGGGGGACTGAAGCTTTCTTT. Based on the CDR3 plus reference TRBV7-2 and TRBJ1-1, the full variable domain is GAGVSQSPSNKVTEKGKDVELRCDPISGHTALYWYRQSLGQGLEFLIYFQGNSAPDKSGLPSDRFSAERTGGSVSTLTIQRTQQEDSAVYLCASSRGGTEAFFGQGTRLTVV.

The chain employs TRBV27 and TRBJ1-3; D remains ambiguous. V lost 3 bases and J lost 0, with 6 bases in between. The CDR3 is 14 amino acids. Per the germline V gene, CDR1 is MNHEY and CDR2 is SMNVEV (reference sequence). Written as DNA, the CDR3 is TGTGCCAGCAGTTTTGCGCCCTCTGGAAACACCATATATTTT. This codes for CASSFAPSGNTIYF.

The V gene is TRBV7-2, the J gene TRBJ1-3; 9 nucleotides match TRBD1. In germline, CDR1 is SGHTA, CDR2 FQGNSA. V shed 0 bases, J shed 4 bases, and the junction held 1 base outside the gene matches. This CDR3 region has 15 residues. The CDR3 DNA reads TGTGCCAGCAGCTTAGCGGGGACAGGGGGAAACACCATATATTTT. Amino acids: CASSLAGTGGNTIYF.

V gene TRBV18 combines with J gene TRBJ2-7; 8 nucleotides agree with TRBD1. Germline-derived CDR1 and CDR2 are KGHSH and LQKENI. V shed 2 bases and J 2 bases; nucleotides not matched to a gene: 5. The CDR3 is 15 residues long. CDR3 sequence reads: CASSPRGTGPYEQYF. CDR3 in DNA: TGTGCCAGCTCACCAAGAGGGACAGGCCCCTACGAGCAGTACTTC.

This clone was observed a few times. The rearrangement uses TRBV29-1 and TRBJ1-1; 10 bases align to TRBD1. Germline V lookup: CDR1 SQVTM, CDR2 ANQGSEA. CDR3 size: 14 residues. Trimming removed 7 bases from V and 8 bases from J; junction bases left unmatched: 13. The CDR3 nucleotides are TGCAGCGCTTCCCGGGGGACAGGGGACGTGGAAGCTTTCTTT. Translation gives CSASRGTGDVEAFF.